These 23 T cell receptor beta chains share one sample of origin, sequenced in a study of beta chain features in type 1 diabetes. Expressed TCRB transcripts were sequenced, since all the RNA that had been isolated was reverse transcribed. Profiled with immunoSEQ multiplex PCR; TCRdb holds only in-frame clones, not every one. The sample shows fewer than 650,000 clones, roughly a sixth of them seen only once. Sequenced: naive CD4+ T cells from blood. These receptors all stem from a man between 18 and 35 years old in good health.

The chain recombines TRBV30 with TRBJ1-1; the D gene is possibly TRBD1 (5 bases). Per the germline V gene, CDR1 is GTSNPN and CDR2 is SVGIG (reference sequence). The CDR3 runs 15 residues. V shed 3 bases and J shed 1 base, with 15 bases lying between them. This CDR3 reads CAWSDFREPNTEAFF. DNA of the CDR3: TGTGCCTGGAGCGATTTCAGGGAGCCGAACACTGAAGCTTTCTTT.

This clone was recorded a few times. The chain recombines TRBV18 with TRBJ2-7; D gene ambiguous. CDR1 is KGHSH, CDR2 LQKENI, per germline. Trimming shortened V by 5 bases and J by 0 bases, and 8 bases separated the two germline ends. The CDR3 is 13 amino acids. The CDR3 nucleotides are TGTGCCAGCTCATCCGAGAGCTCCTACGAGCAGTACTTC. It is translated as CASSSESSYEQYF.

A few counts support this clone. The rearrangement uses TRBV9 and TRBJ2-4; 8 bases are a match to TRBD1. The CDR3 runs 15 residues. CDR1 is SGDLS and CDR2 is YYNGEE in the germline V gene. J gave up 6 bases and V 0 bases, and 5 bases lay outside the gene matches. The CDR3 region is CASSVEDRVVNIQYF. As DNA, the CDR3 is TGTGCCAGCAGCGTAGAGGACAGGGTAGTAAACATTCAGTACTTC.

The chain uses TRBV6-5 and TRBJ2-1; weak D call: TRBD2 (6 bases). Germline loops: CDR1 MNHEY, CDR2 SVGAGI. V was pared by 6 bases and J by 10 bases, with 13 bases between. The CDR3 has 12 amino acids. In nucleotides, the CDR3 is TGTGCCAGCAGCGCGGGGCCCAGGGAGCAGTTCTTC. Its protein is CASSAGPREQFF.

There are a few counts of this clone. The gene calls are TRBV2 and TRBJ2-2; the match to TRBD1 covers 11 bases. This CDR3 has 15 amino acids. Germline trimming cut 7 bases from V and 7 bases from J; bases unmatched to any gene: 8. The germline V gene has CDR1 SNHLY and CDR2 FYNNEI. CDR3 DNA: TGTGCCAGCATCGGAGGGACAGGGGGTTTCGGGGAGCTGTTTTTT. Translation gives CASIGGTGGFGELFF.

The J gene is TRBJ2-7, the V gene TRBV10-3; 7 bases map to TRBD1. The CDR3 loop spans 14 amino acids. Germline CDR1 ENHRY, CDR2 SYGVKD. Germline trimming cut 4 bases from V and 1 base from J; bases unmatched to any gene: 4. The CDR3 here is CAISALQGSYEQYF. In DNA, the CDR3 is TGTGCCATCAGTGCTCTACAGGGGTCCTACGAGCAGTACTTC.

The chain carries TRBV7-6 and TRBJ1-3; D remains ambiguous. V was shortened by 2 bases and J by 4 bases, with 12 bases between the two germline ends. Germline CDR1 SGHVS, CDR2 FNYEAQ. CDR3 length equals 15 residues. The DNA of the CDR3 is TGTGCCAGCAGCTTACCCCCGGGGTTGGGAAACACCATATATTTT. It specifies CASSLPPGLGNTIYF.

This clone was seen more than once but under ten times. The chain combines TRBV7-8 with TRBJ2-3; D perhaps matches TRBD2 (5 bases). This CDR3 has 15 amino acids. The ends were cut back, 6 bases at V and 3 bases at J, with 16 bases in the middle. Germline CDR1 SGHVS, CDR2 FQNEAQ. In DNA form, the CDR3 reads TGTGCCAGCAGTAAGCTAGGAGGAACGACAGATACGCAGTATTTT. Translated: CASSKLGGTTDTQYF.

A word on this clone: At the DNA level, this CDR3 is encoded by other sequences in the same sample as well. The chain has TRBV20-1 and TRBJ1-4; no clear D gene. Germline values: CDR1 DFQATT, CDR2 SNEGSKA (reference sequence). V lost 1 base and J lost 7, with 4 bases in between. CDR3 length: 11 amino acids. This chain's CDR3 is CSARGGEKLFF. The CDR3 DNA reads as TGCAGTGCTAGAGGGGGTGAAAAACTGTTTTTT.

This clone was detected only a few times. This chain uses TRBV28 with TRBJ1-1; D may be TRBD1 (5 bases). Trimming left V 6 bases short and J 8 bases short, with 19 bases between. The CDR3 sequence is 14 residues long. Germline V gene data show CDR1 as MDHEN and CDR2 as SYDVKM. The CDR3: CASSPRRDLREAFF. The CDR3 DNA is TGTGCCAGCAGCCCTCGCCGGGACCTTCGGGAAGCTTTCTTT.

CDR3 sequence (DNA): TGTGCCAGCAGCTTAAAAGAGGGGGGAGCAGCTTTCTTT. Protein product: CASSLKEGGAAFF. The chain combines TRBV7-9 with TRBJ1-1, with D possibly matching TRBD1 (6 bases). The CDR3 extends over 13 amino acids. V dropped 2 bases and J dropped 10 bases, with 14 bases sitting between them. Looked up from germline, CDR1 is SEHNR and CDR2 is FQNEAQ (reference sequence).

The CDR3 spells CASSWAGQLGYEQYF. The CDR3 nucleotides read TGTGCCAGCAGCTGGGCAGGACAGCTTGGATACGAGCAGTACTTC. The chain is built from TRBV11-3 and TRBJ2-7, with D perhaps matching TRBD1 (6 bases). Germline V gene lookup returns CDR1 SGHNT and CDR2 YENEEA. The CDR3 has 15 amino acids. Trimming removed 4 bases from V and 4 bases from J, with 17 bases in between.

This sequence joins TRBV7-9 and TRBJ2-1, with 7 bases fitting TRBD1. The J segment lost 2 bases and the V segment lost 2 bases, leaving 3 bases of the junction unmatched. CDR1 SEHNR and CDR2 FQNEAQ come from the germline V gene (reference sequence). The CDR3 contains 15 residues. CDR3 in DNA: TGTGCCAGCAGCTTAAGGGGACAGCCCTACAATGAGCAGTTCTTC. It specifies CASSLRGQPYNEQFF.

On this clone itself: Within the sample, other DNA sequences also encode this same CDR3. The V call is TRBV5-1, the J call TRBJ2-7; D is unresolved. CDR1 and CDR2 (germline): SGHRS, YFSETQ. The CDR3 contains 11 residues. Trimming removed 3 bases from V and 3 bases from J, with 4 bases in between. CDR3 region: CASSSNYEQYF. In nucleotides, the CDR3 is TGCGCCAGCAGCTCAAACTACGAGCAGTACTTC.

The genes are TRBV7-9 and TRBJ2-7, with 8 nucleotides matching TRBD2. The V gene's germline CDR1 is SEHNR and CDR2 FQNEAQ (reference sequence). V shed 5 bases, J shed 2 bases, and the junction held 11 bases outside the gene matches. This CDR3 comprises 16 residues. The CDR3 loop is CASSRKLAGGPYEQYF. In DNA, the CDR3 is TGTGCCAGCAGCAGAAAGCTGGCGGGAGGCCCCTACGAGCAGTACTTC.

This rearrangement joins TRBV30 to TRBJ2-1; D is perhaps TRBD1 (6 bases). The V end was cut by 8 bases, the J end by 1 base, with 18 bases between. This CDR3 is built from 15 residues. CDR1 and CDR2 (germline): GTSNPN, SVGIG (reference sequence). The CDR3 nucleotides are TGTGCCGTTGTGCCCGGGACACCTTCCTACAATGAGCAGTTCTTC. It encodes CAVVPGTPSYNEQFF. The variable domain in full, completed from reference TRBV30 and TRBJ2-1, reads SQTIHQWPATLVQPVGSPLSLECTVEGTSNPNLYWYRQAAGRGLQLLFYSVGIGQISSEVPQNLSASRPQDRQFILSSKKLLLSDSGFYLCAVVPGTPSYNEQFFGPGTRLTVL.

The table lists this clone with a few counts. The V gene is TRBV7-9, the J gene TRBJ2-4, with 10 bases identical to TRBD1. Germline V lookup: CDR1 SEHNR, CDR2 FQNEAQ (reference sequence). Unmatched junction bases numbered 4, after V lost 5 bases and J lost 3 bases. CDR3 size: 15 residues. This CDR3 is CASSPDRGFKNIQYF. CDR3 bases: TGTGCCAGCAGCCCGGACAGGGGGTTCAAAAACATTCAGTACTTC.

The table lists this clone with a few counts. This rearrangement joins TRBV25-1 to TRBJ2-1; TRBD1 aligns across 9 bases. Trimming took 6 bases from V and 8 from J; bases not matched to a gene: 8. The CDR3 has 14 residues. CDR1 MGHDK and CDR2 SYGVNS come from the germline V gene. CDR3 residues: CASSTTGGADEQFF. CDR3 sequence (DNA): TGTGCCAGCAGCACTACAGGGGGCGCGGATGAGCAGTTCTTC.

The sample holds a few counts of this clone. This chain uses TRBV2 with TRBJ1-5; D is unresolved. The germline gives CDR1 SNHLY, CDR2 FYNNEI. This CDR3 comprises 13 residues. The V end was cut by 4 bases, the J end by 4 bases, with 8 bases between. The CDR3 protein is CASSGGLNQPQHF. CDR3 coding DNA: TGTGCCAGCAGTGGCGGCCTTAATCAGCCCCAGCATTTT.

V and J are TRBV7-9 and TRBJ1-5, with D unclear. The CDR3 covers 16 residues. Looked up from germline, CDR1 is SEHNR and CDR2 is FQNEAQ (reference sequence). V dropped 1 base and J dropped 6 bases, with 16 bases sitting between them. The CDR3 region has the DNA TGTGCCAGCAGCTTAGGAGTCGGCTTAGGCGGTCAGCCCCAGCATTTT. This translates into CASSLGVGLGGQPQHF.

The J gene is TRBJ2-1, the V gene TRBV7-9, with D perhaps matching TRBD1 (6 bases). The CDR3 has 17 amino acids. Looked up from germline, CDR1 is SEHNR and CDR2 is FQNEAQ (reference sequence). Trimming cost V 1 base and J 4 bases, with 17 bases left between them. The CDR3 DNA follows: TGTGCCAGCAGCTTAGGCGGACAGAGCATAGGGTACAATGAGCAGTTCTTC. Encoded protein: CASSLGGQSIGYNEQFF.

Only a few counts were recorded for this clone. Other DNA sequences in this sample translate to the same CDR3. The genes are TRBV11-2 and TRBJ2-2, with a weak D call TRBD2 (5 bases). The CDR3 is made up of 15 amino acids. V lost 3 bases and J lost 2, with 10 bases in between. Germline values: CDR1 SGHAT, CDR2 FQNNGV. The CDR3, as DNA: TGTGCCAGCAGCTTTGGTCTAGCAAACACCGGGGAGCTGTTTTTT. Translated, it gives CASSFGLANTGELFF.

The chain carries TRBV18 and TRBJ2-1; D is uncertain. CDR1 and CDR2 (germline): KGHSH, LQKENI. Trimming took off 3 bases at V and 3 bases at J, with 6 bases between the two ends. This CDR3 region has 13 residues. The CDR3 sequence: CASSPEDYNEQFF. In nucleotides, the CDR3 is TGTGCCAGCTCACCTGAGGACTACAATGAGCAGTTCTTC.